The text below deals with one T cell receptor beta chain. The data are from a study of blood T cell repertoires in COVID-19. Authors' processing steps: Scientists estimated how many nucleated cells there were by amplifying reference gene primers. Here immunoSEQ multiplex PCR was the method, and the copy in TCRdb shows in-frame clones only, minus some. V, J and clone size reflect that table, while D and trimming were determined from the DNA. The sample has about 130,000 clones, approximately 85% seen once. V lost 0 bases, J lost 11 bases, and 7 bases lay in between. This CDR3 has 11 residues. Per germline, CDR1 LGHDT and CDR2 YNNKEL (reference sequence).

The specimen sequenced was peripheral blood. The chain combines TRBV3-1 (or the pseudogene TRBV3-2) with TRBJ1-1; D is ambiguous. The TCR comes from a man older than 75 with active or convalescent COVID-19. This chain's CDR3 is CASSQERGAFF. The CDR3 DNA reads TGTGCCAGCAGCCAAGAACGCGGTGCTTTCTTT.